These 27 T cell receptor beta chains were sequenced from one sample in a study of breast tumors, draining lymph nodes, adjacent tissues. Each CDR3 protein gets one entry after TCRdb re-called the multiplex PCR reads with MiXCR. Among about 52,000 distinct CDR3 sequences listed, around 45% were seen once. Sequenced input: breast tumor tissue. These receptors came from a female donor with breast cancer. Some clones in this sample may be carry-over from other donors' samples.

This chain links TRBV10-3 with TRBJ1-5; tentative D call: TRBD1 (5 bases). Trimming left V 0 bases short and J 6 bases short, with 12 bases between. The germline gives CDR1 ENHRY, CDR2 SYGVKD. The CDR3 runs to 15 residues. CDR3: CAISESSGRTQPQHF. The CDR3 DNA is TGTGCCATCAGTGAGTCTTCAGGGAGGACTCAGCCCCAGCATTTT.

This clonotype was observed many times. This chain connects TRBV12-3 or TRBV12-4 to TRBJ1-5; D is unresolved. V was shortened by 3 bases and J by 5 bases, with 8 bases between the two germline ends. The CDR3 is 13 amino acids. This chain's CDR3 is CASSLTLHQPQHF. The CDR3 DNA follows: TGTGCCAGCAGTTTGACACTCCATCAGCCCCAGCATTTT.

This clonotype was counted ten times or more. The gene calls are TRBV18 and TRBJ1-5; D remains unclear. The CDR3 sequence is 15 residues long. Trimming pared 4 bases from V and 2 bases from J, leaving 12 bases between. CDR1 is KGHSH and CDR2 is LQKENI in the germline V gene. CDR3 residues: CASSQFGDGNQPQHF. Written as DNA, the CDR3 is TGTGCCAGCTCACAGTTTGGAGATGGCAATCAGCCCCAGCATTTT.

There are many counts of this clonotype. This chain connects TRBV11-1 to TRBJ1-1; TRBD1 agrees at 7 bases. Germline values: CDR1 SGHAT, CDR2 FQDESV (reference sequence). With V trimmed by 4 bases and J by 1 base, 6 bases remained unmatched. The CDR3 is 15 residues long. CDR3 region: CASSYSGTANTEAFF. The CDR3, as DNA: TGTGCCAGCAGCTACTCCGGGACAGCGAACACTGAAGCTTTCTTT. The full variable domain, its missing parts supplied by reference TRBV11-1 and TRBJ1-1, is EAEVAQSPRYKITEKSQAVAFWCDPISGHATLYWYRQILGQGPELLVQFQDESVVDDSQLPKDRFSAERLKGVDSTLKIQPAELGDSAMYLCASSYSGTANTEAFFGQGTRLTVV.

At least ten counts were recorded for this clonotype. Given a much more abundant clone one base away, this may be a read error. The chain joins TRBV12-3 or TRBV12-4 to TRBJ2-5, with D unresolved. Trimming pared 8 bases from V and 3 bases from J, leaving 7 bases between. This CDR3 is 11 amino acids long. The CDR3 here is CASGRKETQYF. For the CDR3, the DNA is TGTGCCAGCGGCCGGAAAGAGACCCAGTACTTC.

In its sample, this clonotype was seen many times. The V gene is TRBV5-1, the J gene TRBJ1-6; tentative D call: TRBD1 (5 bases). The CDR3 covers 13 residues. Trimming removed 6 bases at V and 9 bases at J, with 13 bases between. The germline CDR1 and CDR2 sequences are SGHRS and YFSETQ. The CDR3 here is CASTRDARSPLHF. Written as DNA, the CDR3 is TGCGCCAGCACCAGGGATGCCCGTTCACCCCTCCACTTT.

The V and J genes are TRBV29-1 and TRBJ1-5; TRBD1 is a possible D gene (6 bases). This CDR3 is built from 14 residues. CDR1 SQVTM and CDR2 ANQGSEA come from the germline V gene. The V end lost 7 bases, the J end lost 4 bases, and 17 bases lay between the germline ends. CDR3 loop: CSAPGQGLNQPQHF. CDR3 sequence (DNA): TGCAGCGCTCCCGGTCAGGGGTTGAATCAGCCCCAGCATTTT. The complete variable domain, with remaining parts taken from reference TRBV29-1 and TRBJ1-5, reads SAVISQKPSRDICQRGTSLTIQCQVDSQVTMMFWYRQQPGQSLTLIATANQGSEATYESGFVIDKFPISRPNLTFSTLTVSNMSPEDSSIYLCSAPGQGLNQPQHFGDGTRLSIL.

The DNA for the CDR3 is TGCAGTGCCCTCGGGCTAGCGGGAGCAATTAATGAGCAGTTCTTC. It specifies CSALGLAGAINEQFF. This chain connects TRBV20-1 to TRBJ2-1, with 10 bases identical to TRBD2. Germline V gene data show CDR1 as DFQATT and CDR2 as SNEGSKA (reference sequence). The CDR3 consists of 15 residues. Trimming removed 6 bases from V and 7 bases from J; junction bases left unmatched: 12.

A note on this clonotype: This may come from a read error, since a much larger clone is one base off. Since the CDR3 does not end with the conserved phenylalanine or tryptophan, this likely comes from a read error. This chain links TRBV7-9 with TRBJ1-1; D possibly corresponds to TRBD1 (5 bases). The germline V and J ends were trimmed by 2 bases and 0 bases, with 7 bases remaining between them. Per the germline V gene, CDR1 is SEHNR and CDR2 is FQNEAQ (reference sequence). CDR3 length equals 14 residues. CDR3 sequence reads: CASSLSGMNTEAFI. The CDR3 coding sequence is TGTGCCAGCAGCTTATCAGGGATGAACACTGAAGCTTTCATT.

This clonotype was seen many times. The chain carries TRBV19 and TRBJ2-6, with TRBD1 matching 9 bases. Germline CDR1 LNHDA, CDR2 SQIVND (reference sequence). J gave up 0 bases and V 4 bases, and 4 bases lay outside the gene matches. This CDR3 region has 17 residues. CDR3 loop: CASSKDRGRSGANVLTF. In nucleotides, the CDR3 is TGTGCCAGTAGTAAGGACAGGGGACGCTCTGGGGCCAACGTCCTGACTTTC.

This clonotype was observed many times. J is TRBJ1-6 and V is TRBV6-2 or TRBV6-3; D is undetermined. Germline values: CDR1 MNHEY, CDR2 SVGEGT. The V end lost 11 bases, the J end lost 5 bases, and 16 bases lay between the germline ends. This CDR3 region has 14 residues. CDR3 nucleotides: TGTGCCGGGCGCATCGGGTCGAATAATTCACCCCTCCACTTT. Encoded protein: CAGRIGSNNSPLHF.

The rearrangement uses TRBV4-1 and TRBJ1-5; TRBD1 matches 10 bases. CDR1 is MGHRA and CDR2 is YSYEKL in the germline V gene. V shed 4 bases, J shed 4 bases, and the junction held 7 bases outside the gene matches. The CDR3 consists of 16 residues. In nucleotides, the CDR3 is TGCGCCAGCAGCCCCCCCACGGACAGGGGGAATCAGCCCCAGCATTTT. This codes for CASSPPTDRGNQPQHF.

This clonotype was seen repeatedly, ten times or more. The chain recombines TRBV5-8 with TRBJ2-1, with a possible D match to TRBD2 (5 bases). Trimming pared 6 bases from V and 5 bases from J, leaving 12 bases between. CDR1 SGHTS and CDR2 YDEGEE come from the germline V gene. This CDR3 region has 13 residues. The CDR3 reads CASMRLGDNEQFF. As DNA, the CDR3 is TGTGCCAGCATGCGCCTCGGGGACAATGAGCAGTTCTTC.

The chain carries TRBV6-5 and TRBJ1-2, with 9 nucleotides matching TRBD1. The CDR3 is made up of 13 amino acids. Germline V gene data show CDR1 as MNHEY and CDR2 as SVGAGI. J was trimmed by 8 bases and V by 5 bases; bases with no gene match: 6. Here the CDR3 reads CASSPGTGQGYTF. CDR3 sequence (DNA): TGTGCCAGCAGTCCCGGGACAGGGCAAGGCTACACCTTC.

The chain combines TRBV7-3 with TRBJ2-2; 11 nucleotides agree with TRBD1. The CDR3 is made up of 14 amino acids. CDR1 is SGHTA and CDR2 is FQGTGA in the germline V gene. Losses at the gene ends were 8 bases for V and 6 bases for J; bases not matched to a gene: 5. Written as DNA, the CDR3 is TGTGCCAGCGGGGGACAGGGGGGCGCCGGGGAGCTGTTTTTT. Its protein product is CASGGQGGAGELFF.

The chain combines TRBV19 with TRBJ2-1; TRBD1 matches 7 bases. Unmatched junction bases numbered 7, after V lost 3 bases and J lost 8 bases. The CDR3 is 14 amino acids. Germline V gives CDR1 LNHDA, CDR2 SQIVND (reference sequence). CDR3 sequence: CASSIHRGRDEQFF. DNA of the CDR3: TGTGCCAGTAGTATCCACAGGGGTCGGGATGAGCAGTTCTTC.

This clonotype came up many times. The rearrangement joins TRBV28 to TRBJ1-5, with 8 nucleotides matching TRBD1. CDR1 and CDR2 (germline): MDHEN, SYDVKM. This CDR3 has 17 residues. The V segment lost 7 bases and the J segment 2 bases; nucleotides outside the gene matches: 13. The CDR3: CASTSRQGRLGNQPQHF. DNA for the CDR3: TGTGCCAGCACCTCCCGACAGGGGCGTTTAGGCAATCAGCCCCAGCATTTT.

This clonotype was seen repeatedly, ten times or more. The CDR3 loop is CASSERTETQYF. The CDR3 coding sequence is TGTGCCAGCAGCGAGAGAACAGAGACCCAGTACTTC. The V gene is TRBV7-9, the J gene TRBJ2-5; no firm D call. The CDR3 totals 12 residues. The germline V gene has CDR1 SEHNR and CDR2 FQNEAQ (reference sequence). V was shortened by 5 bases and J by 4 bases, with 8 bases between the two germline ends.

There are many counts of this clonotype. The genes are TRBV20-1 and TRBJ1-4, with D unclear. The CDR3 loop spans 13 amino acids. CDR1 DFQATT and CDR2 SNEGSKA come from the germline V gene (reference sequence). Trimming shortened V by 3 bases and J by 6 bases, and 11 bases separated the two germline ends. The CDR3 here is CSASEGGYEKLFF. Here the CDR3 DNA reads TGCAGTGCTAGTGAGGGAGGGTATGAAAAACTGTTTTTT.

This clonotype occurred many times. CDR3 nucleotides: TGTGCCAGCAGTCGTGATTCTGGAAACACCATATATTTT. Protein: CASSRDSGNTIYF. V usage is TRBV7-2 and J usage is TRBJ1-3; unclear D gene. Trimming took 6 bases from V and 1 from J, leaving 7 bases between them. Germline values: CDR1 SGHTA, CDR2 FQGNSA. This CDR3 region has 13 residues.

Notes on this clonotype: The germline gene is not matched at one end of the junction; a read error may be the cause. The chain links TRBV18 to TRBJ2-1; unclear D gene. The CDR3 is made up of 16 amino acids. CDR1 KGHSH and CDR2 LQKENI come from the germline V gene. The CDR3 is CASSPRRPTSYNEQSF. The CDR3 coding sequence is TGTGCCAGCTCACCAAGGCGTCCGACCTCATACAATGAGCAGTCCTTC.

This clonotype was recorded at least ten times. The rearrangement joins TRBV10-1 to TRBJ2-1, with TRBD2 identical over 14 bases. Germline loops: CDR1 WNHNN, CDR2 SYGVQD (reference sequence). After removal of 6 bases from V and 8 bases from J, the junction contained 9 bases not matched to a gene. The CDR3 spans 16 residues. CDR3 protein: CASRGTSGSGSDEQFF. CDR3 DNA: TGCGCCAGCAGGGGGACTAGCGGGAGTGGTAGCGATGAGCAGTTCTTC.

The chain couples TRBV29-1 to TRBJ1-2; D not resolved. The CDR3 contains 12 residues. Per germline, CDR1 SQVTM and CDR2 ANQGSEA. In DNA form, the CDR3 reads TGCAGATCAAAGGAGGCGAGGGATGGCTACACCTTC. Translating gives CRSKEARDGYTF.

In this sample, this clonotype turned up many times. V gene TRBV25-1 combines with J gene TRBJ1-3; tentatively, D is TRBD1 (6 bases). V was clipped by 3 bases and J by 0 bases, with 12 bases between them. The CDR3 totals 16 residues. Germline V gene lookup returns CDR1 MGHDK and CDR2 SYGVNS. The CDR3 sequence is CASSEGGSTSGNTIYF. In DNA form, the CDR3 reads TGTGCCAGCAGTGAGGGGGGCAGCACCTCTGGAAACACCATATATTTT. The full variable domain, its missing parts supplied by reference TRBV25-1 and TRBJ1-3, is EADIYQTPRYLVIGTGKKITLECSQTMGHDKMYWYQQDPGMELHLIHYSYGVNSTEKGDLSSESTVSRIRTEHFPLTLESARPSHTSQYLCASSEGGSTSGNTIYFGEGSWLTVV.

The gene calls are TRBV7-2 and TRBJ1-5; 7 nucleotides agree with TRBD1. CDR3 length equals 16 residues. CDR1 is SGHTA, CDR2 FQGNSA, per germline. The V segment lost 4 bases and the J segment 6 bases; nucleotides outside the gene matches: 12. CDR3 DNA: TGTGCCAGCAGCTCCAGTGGACAGGCGGCAAGTCAGCCCCAGCATTTT. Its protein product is CASSSSGQAASQPQHF.

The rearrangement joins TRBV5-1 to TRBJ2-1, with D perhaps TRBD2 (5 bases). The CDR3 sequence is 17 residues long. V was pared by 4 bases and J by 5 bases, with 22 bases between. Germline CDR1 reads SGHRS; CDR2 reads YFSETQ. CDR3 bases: TGCGCCAGCAGCCTGGAGGCAGCCAGCGGCCAAGACAATGAGCAGTTCTTC. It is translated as CASSLEAASGQDNEQFF.

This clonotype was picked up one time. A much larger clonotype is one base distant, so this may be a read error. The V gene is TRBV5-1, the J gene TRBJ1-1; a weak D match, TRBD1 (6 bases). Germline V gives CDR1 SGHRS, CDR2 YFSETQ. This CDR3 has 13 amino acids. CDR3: CASQGGGDTDAFF. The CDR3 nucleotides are TGCGCCAGCCAAGGTGGAGGGGACACTGACGCTTTCTTT.